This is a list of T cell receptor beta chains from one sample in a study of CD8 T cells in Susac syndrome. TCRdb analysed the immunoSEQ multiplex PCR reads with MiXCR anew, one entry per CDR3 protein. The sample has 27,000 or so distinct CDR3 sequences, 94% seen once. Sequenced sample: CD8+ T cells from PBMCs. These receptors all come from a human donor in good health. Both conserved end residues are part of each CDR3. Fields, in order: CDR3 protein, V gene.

CDR3: CASSFIGGLQETQYF
V: TRBV12-3/TRBV12-4

CDR3: CASSYPTMNTEAFF
V: TRBV6-2/TRBV6-3

CDR3: CASSFFGTVNQPQHF
V: TRBV7-8

CDR3: CASSPSVGTDTQYF
V: TRBV5-1

CDR3: CAIGVGDSSYNEQFF
V: TRBV10-3

CDR3: CASSTGTEAFF
V: TRBV6-6

CDR3: CASSFGREQYF
V: TRBV12-3/TRBV12-4

CDR3: CASTPALGASLEQYF
V: TRBV6-1

CDR3: CASSPDRYSDTQYF
V: TRBV9

CDR3: CASSQDLVGGNTGELFF
V: TRBV3-1

CDR3: CASSYSTYSNQPQHF
V: TRBV6-2/TRBV6-3

CDR3: CASSYENTEAFF
V: TRBV6-2/TRBV6-3

CDR3: CASSKGQRNQPQHF
V: TRBV7-2

CDR3: CASSSDRGWTGYTF
V: TRBV12-3/TRBV12-4

CDR3: CASSATSGQATNEKLFF
V: TRBV7-6

CDR3: CSVLPGLAGAPLKEQFF
V: TRBV29-1

CDR3: CASSQDPGRMSYEQYF
V: TRBV4-2

CDR3: CASSSTGTDTEAFF
V: TRBV7-9

CDR3: CASSSSGAWSEQYF
V: TRBV5-4

CDR3: CASSSPAPPSGGANEQFF
V: TRBV27

CDR3: CASGSRDRGSYNSPLHF
V: TRBV19

CDR3: CASSFEGGRYTGELFF
V: TRBV5-5

CDR3: CASRGDREIYTF
V: TRBV7-9

CDR3: CASSSPGELGQPQHF
V: TRBV7-2

CDR3: CASSPTGSSYNSPLHF
V: TRBV4-1

CDR3: CASSYNSGSYNEQFF
V: TRBV7-2